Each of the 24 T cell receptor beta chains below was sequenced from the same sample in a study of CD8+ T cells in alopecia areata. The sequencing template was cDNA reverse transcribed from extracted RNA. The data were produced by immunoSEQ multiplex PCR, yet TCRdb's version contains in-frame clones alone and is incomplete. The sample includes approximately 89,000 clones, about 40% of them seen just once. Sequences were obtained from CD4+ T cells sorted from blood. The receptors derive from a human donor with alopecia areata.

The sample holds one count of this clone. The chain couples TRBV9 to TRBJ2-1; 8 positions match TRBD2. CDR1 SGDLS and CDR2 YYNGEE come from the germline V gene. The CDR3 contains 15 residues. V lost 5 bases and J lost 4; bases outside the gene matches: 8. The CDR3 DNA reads TGTGCCAGCAGTTTACTAGCGGAACGGTACAATGAGCAGTTCTTC. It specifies CASSLLAERYNEQFF. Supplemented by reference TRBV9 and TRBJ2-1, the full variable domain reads DSGVTQTPKHLITATGQRVTLRCSPRSGDLSVYWYQQSLDQGLQFLIQYYNGEERAKGNILERFSAQQFPDLHSELNLSSLELGDSALYFCASSLLAERYNEQFFGPGTRLTVL.

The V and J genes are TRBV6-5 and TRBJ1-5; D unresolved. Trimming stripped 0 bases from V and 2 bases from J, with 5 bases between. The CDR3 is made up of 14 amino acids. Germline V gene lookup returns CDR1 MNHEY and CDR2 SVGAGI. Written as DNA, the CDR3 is TGTGCCAGCAGTTACTCCCAGGGCAATCAGCCCCAGCATTTT. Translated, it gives CASSYSQGNQPQHF.

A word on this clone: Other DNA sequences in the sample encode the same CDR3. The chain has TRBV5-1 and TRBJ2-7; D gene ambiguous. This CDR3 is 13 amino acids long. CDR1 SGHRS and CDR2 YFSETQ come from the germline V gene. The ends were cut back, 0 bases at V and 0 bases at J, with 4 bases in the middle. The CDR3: CASSLVGSYEQYF. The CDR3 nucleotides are TGCGCCAGCAGCTTGGTGGGCTCCTACGAGCAGTACTTC.

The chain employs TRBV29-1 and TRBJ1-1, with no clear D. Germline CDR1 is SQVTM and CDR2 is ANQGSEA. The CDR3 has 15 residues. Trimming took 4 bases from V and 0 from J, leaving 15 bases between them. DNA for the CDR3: TGCAGCGTTGGTCCCCGGGCAGCCATGAACACTGAAGCTTTCTTT. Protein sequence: CSVGPRAAMNTEAFF.

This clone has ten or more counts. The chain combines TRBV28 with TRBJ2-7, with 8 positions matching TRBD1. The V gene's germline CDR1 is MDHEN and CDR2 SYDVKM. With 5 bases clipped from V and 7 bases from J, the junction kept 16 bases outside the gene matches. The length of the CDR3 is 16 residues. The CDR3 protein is CASSTPPGTGAEEQYF. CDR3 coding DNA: TGTGCCAGCAGTACCCCCCCCGGGACAGGAGCGGAGGAGCAGTACTTC.

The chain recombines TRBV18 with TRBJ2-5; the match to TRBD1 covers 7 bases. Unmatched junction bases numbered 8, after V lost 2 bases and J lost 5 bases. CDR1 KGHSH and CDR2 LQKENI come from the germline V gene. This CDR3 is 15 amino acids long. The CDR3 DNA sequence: TGTGCCAGCTCACCAGGAAGACAGGGACGGGAGACCCAGTACTTC. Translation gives CASSPGRQGRETQYF.

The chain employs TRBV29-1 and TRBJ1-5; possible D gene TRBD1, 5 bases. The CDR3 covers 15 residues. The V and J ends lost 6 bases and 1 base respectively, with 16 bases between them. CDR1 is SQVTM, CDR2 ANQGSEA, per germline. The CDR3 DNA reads TGCAGCGTGTCTTTACTGGCAGGGAGCAATCAGCCCCAGCATTTT. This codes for CSVSLLAGSNQPQHF.

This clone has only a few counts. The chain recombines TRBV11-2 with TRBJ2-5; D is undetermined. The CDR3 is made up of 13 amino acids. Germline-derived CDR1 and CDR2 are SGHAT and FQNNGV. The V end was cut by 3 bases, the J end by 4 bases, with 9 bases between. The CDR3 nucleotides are TGTGCCAGCAGCTTGTTCCATTCAGAGACCCAGTACTTC. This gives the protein CASSLFHSETQYF.

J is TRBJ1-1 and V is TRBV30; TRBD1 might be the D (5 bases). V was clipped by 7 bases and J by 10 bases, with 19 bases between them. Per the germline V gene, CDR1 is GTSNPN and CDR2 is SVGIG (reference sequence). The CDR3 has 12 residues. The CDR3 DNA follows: TGTGCCTTTCTGCTACCGGGACTAAGAGCTTTCTTT. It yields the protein CAFLLPGLRAFF. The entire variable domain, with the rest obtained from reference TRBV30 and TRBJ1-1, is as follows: SQTIHQWPATLVQPVGSPLSLECTVEGTSNPNLYWYRQAAGRGLQLLFYSVGIGQISSEVPQNLSASRPQDRQFILSSKKLLLSDSGFYLCAFLLPGLRAFFGQGTRLTVV.

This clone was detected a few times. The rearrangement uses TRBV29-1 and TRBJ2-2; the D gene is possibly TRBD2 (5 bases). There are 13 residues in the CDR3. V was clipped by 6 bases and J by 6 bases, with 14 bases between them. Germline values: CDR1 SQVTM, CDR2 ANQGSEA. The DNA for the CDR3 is TGCAGCGTCATGCGGACTTCCCCCGGGGAGCTGTTTTTT. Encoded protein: CSVMRTSPGELFF.

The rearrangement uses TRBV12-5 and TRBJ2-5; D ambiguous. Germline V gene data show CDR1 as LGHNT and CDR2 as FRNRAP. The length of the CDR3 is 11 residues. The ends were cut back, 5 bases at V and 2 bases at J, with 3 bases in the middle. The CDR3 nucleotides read TGTGCTAGTGGTCGGCAAGAGACCCAGTACTTC. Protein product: CASGRQETQYF.

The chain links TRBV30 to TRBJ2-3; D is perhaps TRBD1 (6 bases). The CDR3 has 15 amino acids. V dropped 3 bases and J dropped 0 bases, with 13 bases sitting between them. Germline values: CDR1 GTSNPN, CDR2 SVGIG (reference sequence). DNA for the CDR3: TGTGCCTGGAGCCGACAGGCCACAAGCACAGATACGCAGTATTTT. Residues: CAWSRQATSTDTQYF.

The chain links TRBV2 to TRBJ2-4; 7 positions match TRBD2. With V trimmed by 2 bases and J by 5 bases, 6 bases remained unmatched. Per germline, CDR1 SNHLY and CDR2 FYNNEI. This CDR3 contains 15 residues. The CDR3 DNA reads TGTGCCAGCAGTGAACTCCCTAGCGGACAAAACATTCAGTACTTC. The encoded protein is CASSELPSGQNIQYF.

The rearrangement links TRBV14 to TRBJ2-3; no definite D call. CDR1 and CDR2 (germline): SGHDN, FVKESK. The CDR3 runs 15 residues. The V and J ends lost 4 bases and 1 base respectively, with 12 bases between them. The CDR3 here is CASSRTFTRTDTQYF. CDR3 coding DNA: TGTGCCAGCAGCCGAACTTTTACCCGCACAGATACGCAGTATTTT.

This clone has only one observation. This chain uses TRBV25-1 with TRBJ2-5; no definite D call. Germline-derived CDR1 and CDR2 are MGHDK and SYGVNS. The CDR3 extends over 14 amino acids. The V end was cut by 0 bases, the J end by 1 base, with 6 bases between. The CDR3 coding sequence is TGTGCCAGCAGTGAATACGACTCCCAAGAGACCCAGTACTTC. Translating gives CASSEYDSQETQYF.

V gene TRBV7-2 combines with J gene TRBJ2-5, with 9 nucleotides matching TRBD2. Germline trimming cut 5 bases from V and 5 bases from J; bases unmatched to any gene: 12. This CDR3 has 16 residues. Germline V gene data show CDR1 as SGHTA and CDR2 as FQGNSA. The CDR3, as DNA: TGTGCCAGCAGCCTGAACCTCCTAGCGGGGATGGAGACCCAGTACTTC. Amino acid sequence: CASSLNLLAGMETQYF.

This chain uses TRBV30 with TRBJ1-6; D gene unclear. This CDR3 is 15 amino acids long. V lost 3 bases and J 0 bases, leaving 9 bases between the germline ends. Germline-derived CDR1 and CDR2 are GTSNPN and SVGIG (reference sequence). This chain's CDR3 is CAWRMGSSYNSPLHF. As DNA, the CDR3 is TGTGCCTGGAGAATGGGAAGCTCCTATAATTCACCCCTCCACTTT.

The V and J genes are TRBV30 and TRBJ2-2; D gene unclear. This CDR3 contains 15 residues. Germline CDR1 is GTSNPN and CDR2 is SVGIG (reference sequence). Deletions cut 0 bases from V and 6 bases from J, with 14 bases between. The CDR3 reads CAWSVSRLTSGELFF. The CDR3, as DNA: TGTGCCTGGAGTGTATCCAGGCTGACATCCGGGGAGCTGTTTTTT.

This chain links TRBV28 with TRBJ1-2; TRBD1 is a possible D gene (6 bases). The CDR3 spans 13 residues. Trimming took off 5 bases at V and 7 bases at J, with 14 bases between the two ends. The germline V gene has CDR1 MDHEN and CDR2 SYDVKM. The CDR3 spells CASSVGAPRGYTF. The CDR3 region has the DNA TGTGCCAGCAGTGTGGGGGCGCCGCGTGGCTACACCTTC.

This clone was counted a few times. CDR3 region: CSVAHRGVDIQYF. CDR3 nucleotides: TGCAGCGTTGCGCACAGGGGTGTAGACATTCAGTACTTC. The chain couples TRBV29-1 to TRBJ2-4, with 7 bases that match TRBD1. After removal of 4 bases from V and 8 bases from J, the junction contained 8 bases not matched to a gene. The CDR3 is 13 amino acids. Germline V gene data show CDR1 as SQVTM and CDR2 as ANQGSEA.

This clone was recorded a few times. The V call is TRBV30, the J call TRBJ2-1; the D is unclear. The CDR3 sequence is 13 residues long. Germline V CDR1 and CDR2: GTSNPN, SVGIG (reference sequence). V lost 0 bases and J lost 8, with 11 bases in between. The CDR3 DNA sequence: TGTGCCTGGAGTGTTCTGGGTGTGGATGAGCAGTTCTTC. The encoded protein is CAWSVLGVDEQFF.

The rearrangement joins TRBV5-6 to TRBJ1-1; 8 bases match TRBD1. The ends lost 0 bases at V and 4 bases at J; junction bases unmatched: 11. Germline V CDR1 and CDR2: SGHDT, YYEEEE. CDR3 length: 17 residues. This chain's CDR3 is CASSLGRQGREVTEAFF. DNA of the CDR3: TGTGCCAGCAGCTTGGGGCGACAGGGGAGGGAGGTCACTGAAGCTTTCTTT.

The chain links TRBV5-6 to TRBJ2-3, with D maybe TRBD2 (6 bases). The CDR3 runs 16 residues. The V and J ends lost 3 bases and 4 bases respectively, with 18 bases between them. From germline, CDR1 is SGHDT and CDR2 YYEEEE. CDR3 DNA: TGTGCCAGCAGCTCTACCGGGACCTCGGGAGCAGATACGCAGTATTTT. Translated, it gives CASSSTGTSGADTQYF.

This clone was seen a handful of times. For the CDR3, the DNA is TGTGCCAGCAGCTTAAGCGGGAGGGCCGGGCAAGAGACCCAGTACTTC. Its translation is CASSLSGRAGQETQYF. V is TRBV7-2 and J is TRBJ2-5, with 10 bases identical to TRBD2. Germline CDR1 reads SGHTA; CDR2 reads FQGNSA. This CDR3 comprises 16 residues. V lost 2 bases to trimming and J lost 2 bases; unmatched junction nucleotides: 5.